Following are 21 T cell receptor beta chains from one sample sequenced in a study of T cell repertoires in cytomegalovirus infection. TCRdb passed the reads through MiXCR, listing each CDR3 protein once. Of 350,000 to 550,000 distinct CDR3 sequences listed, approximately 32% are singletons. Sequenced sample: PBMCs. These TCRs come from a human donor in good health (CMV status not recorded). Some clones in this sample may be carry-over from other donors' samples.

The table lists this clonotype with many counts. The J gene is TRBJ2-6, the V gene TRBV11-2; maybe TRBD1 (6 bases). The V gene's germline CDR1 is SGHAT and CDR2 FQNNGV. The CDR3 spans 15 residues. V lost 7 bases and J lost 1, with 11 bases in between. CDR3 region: CASTLTGSGANVLTF. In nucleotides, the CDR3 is TGTGCCAGCACCCTCACAGGGTCTGGGGCCAACGTCCTGACTTTC.

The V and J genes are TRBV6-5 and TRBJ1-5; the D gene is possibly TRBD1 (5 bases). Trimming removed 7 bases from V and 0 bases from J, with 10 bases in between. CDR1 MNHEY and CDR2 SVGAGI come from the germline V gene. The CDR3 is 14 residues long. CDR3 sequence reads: CASMDTYSNQPQHF. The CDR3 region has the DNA TGTGCCAGCATGGACACTTATAGCAATCAGCCCCAGCATTTT.

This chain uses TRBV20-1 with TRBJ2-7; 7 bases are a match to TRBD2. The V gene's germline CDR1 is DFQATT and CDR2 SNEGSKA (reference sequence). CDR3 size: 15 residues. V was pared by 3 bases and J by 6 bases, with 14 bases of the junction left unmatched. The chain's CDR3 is CSASERAQRGTEQYF. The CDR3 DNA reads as TGCAGTGCTAGTGAACGGGCCCAGCGGGGTACCGAGCAGTACTTC.

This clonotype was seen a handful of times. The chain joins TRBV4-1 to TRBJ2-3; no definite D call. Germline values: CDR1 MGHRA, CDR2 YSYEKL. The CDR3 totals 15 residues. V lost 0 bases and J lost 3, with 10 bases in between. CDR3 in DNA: TGCGCCAGCAGCCAAGAGGGTTCTAAAACAGATACGCAGTATTTT. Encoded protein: CASSQEGSKTDTQYF.

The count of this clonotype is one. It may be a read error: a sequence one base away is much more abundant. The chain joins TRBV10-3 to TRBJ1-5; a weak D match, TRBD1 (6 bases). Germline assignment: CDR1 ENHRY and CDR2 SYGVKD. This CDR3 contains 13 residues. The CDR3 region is CAITRTVGQPHHF. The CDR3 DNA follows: TGTGCCATCACGAGGACAGTTGGACAGCCCCATCATTTT.

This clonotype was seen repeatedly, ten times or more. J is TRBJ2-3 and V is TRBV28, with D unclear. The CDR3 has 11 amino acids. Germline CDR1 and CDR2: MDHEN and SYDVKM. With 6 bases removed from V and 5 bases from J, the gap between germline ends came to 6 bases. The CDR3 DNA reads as TGTGCCAGCAGGGATAGAGATACGCAGTATTTT. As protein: CASRDRDTQYF.

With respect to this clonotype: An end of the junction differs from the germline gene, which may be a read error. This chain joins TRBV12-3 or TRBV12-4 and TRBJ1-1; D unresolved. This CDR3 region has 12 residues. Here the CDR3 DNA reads TGTGCCAGCAGTTTATCTGTCATGAAGTCTTACTTT. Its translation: CASSLSVMKSYF.

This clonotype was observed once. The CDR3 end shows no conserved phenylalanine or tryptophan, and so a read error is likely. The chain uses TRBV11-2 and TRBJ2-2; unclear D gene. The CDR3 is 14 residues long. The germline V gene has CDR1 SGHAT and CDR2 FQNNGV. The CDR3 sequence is CSEAKGKNTGELFL. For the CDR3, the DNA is TGTTCCGAAGCGAAGGGTAAGAACACCGGGGAGCTGTTTTTG.

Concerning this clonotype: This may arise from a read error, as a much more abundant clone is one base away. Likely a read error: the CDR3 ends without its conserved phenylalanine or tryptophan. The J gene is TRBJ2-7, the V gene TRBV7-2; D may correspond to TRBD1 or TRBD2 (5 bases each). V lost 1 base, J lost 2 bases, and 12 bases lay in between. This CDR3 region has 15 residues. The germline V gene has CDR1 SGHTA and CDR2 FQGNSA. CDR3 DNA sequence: TGTGCCAGCAGCTTAGGAGGGGTGGGACCCTACGAGCAGTACTTA. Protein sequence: CASSLGGVGPYEQYL.

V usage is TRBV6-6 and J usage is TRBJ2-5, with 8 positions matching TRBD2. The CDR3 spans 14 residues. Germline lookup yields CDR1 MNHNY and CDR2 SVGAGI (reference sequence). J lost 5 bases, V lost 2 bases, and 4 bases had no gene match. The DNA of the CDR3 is TGTGCCAGCAGTTACGGAGCTAGCGGGGAGACCCAGTACTTC. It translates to CASSYGASGETQYF.

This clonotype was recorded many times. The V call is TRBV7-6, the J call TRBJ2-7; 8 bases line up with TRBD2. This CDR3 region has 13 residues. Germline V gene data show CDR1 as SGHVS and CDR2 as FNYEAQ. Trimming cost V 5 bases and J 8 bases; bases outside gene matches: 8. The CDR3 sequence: CASSPPGGAQQYF. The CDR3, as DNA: TGTGCCAGCAGCCCCCCGGGAGGGGCCCAGCAGTACTTC.

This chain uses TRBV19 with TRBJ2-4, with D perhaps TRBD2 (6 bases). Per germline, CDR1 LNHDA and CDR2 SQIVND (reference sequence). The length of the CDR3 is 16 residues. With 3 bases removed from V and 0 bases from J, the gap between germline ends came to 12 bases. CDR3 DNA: TGTGCCAGTAGTATGCGGGGAGGAGTAGCCAAAAACATTCAGTACTTC. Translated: CASSMRGGVAKNIQYF.

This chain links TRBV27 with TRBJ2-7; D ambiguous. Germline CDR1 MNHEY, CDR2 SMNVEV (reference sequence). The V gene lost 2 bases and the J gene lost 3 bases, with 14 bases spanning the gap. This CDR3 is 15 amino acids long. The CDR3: CASSLGETPFYEQYF. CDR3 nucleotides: TGTGCCAGCAGTTTAGGCGAGACTCCATTCTACGAGCAGTACTTC.

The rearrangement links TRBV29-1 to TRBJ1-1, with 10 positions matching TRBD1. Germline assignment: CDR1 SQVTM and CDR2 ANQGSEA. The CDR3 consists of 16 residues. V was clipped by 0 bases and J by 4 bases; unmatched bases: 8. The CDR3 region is CSVEETGTGASTEAFF. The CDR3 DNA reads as TGCAGCGTTGAAGAAACCGGGACAGGGGCCTCCACTGAAGCTTTCTTT. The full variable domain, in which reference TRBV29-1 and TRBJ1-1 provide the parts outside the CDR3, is SAVISQKPSRDICQRGTSLTIQCQVDSQVTMMFWYRQQPGQSLTLIATANQGSEATYESGFVIDKFPISRPNLTFSTLTVSNMSPEDSSIYLCSVEETGTGASTEAFFGQGTRLTVV.

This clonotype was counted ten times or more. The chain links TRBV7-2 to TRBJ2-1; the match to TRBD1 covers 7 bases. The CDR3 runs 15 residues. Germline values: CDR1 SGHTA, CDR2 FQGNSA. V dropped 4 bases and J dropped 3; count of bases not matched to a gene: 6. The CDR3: CASSWRQGLYNEQFF. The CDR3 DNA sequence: TGTGCCAGCAGCTGGCGACAGGGCCTCTACAATGAGCAGTTCTTC.

The CDR3 reads CASSIKTTSYEQYF. The CDR3, as DNA: TGTGCCAGCAGTATAAAGACTACCTCCTACGAGCAGTACTTC. The chain carries TRBV6-1 and TRBJ2-7, with D perhaps TRBD2 (5 bases). The V end lost 5 bases, the J end lost 0 bases, and 11 bases lay between the germline ends. The CDR3 spans 14 residues. The germline gives CDR1 MNHNS, CDR2 SASEGT.

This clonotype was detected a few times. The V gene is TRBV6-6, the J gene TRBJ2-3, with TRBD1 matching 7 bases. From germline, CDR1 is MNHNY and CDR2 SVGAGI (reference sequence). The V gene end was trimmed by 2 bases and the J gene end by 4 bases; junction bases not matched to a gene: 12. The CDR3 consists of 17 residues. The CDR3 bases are TGTGCCAGCAGTTACCAGAGATTTGACAGGGTAGCAGATACGCAGTATTTT. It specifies CASSYQRFDRVADTQYF.

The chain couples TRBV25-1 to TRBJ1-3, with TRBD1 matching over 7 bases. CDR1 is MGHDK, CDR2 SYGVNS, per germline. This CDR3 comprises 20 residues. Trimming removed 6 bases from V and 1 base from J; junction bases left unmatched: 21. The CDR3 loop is CASREQGFLGDLVSGNTIYF. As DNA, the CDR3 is TGTGCCAGCAGGGAACAGGGGTTCTTAGGTGATCTTGTATCTGGAAACACCATATATTTT.

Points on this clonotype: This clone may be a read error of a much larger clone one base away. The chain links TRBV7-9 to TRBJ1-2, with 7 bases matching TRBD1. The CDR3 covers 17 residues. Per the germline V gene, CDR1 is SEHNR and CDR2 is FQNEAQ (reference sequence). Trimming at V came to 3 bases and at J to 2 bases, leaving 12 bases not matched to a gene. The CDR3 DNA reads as TGTGCCAGCAGCTTGACAGGGTATCGTCCCCGCAACTATGGCTACACCTTC. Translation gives CASSLTGYRPRNYGYTF.

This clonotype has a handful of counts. This CDR3 is CASSPSWSSNYYYGYTF. CDR3 sequence (DNA): TGTGCCAGCAGCCCGTCTTGGTCTAGTAACTATTACTATGGCTACACCTTC. This chain uses TRBV7-9 with TRBJ1-2; D unresolved. The CDR3 is 17 amino acids. The V gene's germline CDR1 is SEHNR and CDR2 FQNEAQ (reference sequence). V gave up 5 bases and J gave up 3 bases, with 22 bases separating them.

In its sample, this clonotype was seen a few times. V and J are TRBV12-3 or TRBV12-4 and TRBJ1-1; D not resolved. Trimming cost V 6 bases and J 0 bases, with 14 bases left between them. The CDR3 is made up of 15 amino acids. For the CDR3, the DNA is TGTGCCAGCAGCTTACAAGGGCGGCTGAACACTGAAGCTTTCTTT. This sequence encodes CASSLQGRLNTEAFF.